These 5 T cell receptor beta chains share one sample of origin, sequenced in a study of blood T cell repertoires in COVID-19. This table comes from immunoSEQ multiplex PCR, and its TCRdb copy is limited to in-frame clones, with some not included. The profile shows about 42,000 clones, roughly 80% of them singletons. The sequenced sample consisted of peripheral blood. These receptors were obtained from a man aged 50-59 years with active COVID-19.

The rearrangement uses TRBV28 and TRBJ2-3; 9 bases fit TRBD2. V lost 3 bases and J lost 2; bases outside the gene matches: 9. Germline V gives CDR1 MDHEN, CDR2 SYDVKM. The CDR3 is 17 residues long. This CDR3 is CASSFGASGAHTDTQYF. In DNA, the CDR3 is TGTGCCAGCAGTTTCGGGGCTAGCGGGGCCCACACAGATACGCAGTATTTT.

The J gene is TRBJ2-7, the V gene TRBV3-1 (or the pseudogene TRBV3-2); 10 bases line up with TRBD2. CDR1 and CDR2 from the germline V gene are LGHDT and YNNKEL (reference sequence). The CDR3 extends over 15 amino acids. V shed 1 base and J 4 bases; nucleotides not matched to a gene: 4. The chain's CDR3 is CASSQATSGIYEQYF. CDR3 nucleotides: TGTGCCAGCAGCCAAGCAACTAGCGGGATTTACGAGCAGTACTTC.

The chain recombines TRBV13 with TRBJ1-6; TRBD1 agrees at 7 bases. The germline gives CDR1 PRHDT, CDR2 FYEKMQ (reference sequence). The CDR3 totals 19 residues. The V segment lost 1 base and the J segment 0 bases; nucleotides outside the gene matches: 9. The CDR3 sequence: CASSLVSGQTPSYNSPLHF. The CDR3 DNA is TGTGCCAGCAGCTTAGTATCGGGACAGACGCCCTCCTATAATTCACCCCTCCACTTT.

The V call is TRBV14, the J call TRBJ2-7; TRBD2 agrees at 7 bases. The CDR3 sequence is 14 residues long. V lost 2 bases and J lost 6; bases outside the gene matches: 7. Germline lookup yields CDR1 SGHDN and CDR2 FVKESK. The CDR3 bases are TGTGCCAGCAGCCAAAATCAGGGAGGGTTCGAGCAGTACTTC. It codes for CASSQNQGGFEQYF.

The rearrangement uses TRBV6-5 and TRBJ1-6, with a possible D match to TRBD1 (5 bases). The germline V gene has CDR1 MNHEY and CDR2 SVGAGI. V lost 5 bases and J lost 8, with 16 bases in between. The CDR3 covers 15 residues. CDR3 in DNA: TGTGCCAGCAGTACCCCCGGCAGGGAATATTCACCCCTCCACTTT. The encoded protein is CASSTPGREYSPLHF.